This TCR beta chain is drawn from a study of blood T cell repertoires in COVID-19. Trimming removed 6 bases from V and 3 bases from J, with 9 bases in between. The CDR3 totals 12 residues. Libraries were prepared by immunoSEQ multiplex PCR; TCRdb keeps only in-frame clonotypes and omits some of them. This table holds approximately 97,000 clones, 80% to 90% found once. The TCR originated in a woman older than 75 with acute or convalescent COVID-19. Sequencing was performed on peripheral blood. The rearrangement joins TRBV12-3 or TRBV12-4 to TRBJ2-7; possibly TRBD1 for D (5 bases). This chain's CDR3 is CASRRDSYEQYF. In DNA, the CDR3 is TGTGCCAGCAGGCGAGACAGCTACGAGCAGTACTTC.